A selection of T cell receptor beta chains follows, all from one sample in a study of regulatory T cells in long-lasting Graves disease. Each CDR3 protein is one row after TCRdb ran MiXCR on the multiplex PCR reads. Of some 370,000 distinct CDR3 sequences listed, less than 30% are singletons. Sequenced material: peripheral blood mononuclear cells (PBMCs), taken when the disease was refractory, from a patient treated with antithyroid drugs. The receptors derive from a woman aged 40 to 49 with Graves disease. CDR3s include the opening cysteine and the closing phenylalanine or tryptophan. Each record gives: V gene, J gene, D gene, clone size, CDR3 protein, CDR3 DNA. The D gene is left open where the match is weak. Size is omitted from some rows. Given values are once, few, many or a class for expanded clones.

>TRBV6-1|TRBJ2-6|.|many
CASMPGANVLTF
TGTGCCAGCATGCCTGGGGCCAACGTCCTGACTTTC
>TRBV13|TRBJ2-5|TRBD1|few
CASSPPWTGPGGETQYF
TGTGCCAGCAGCCCACCCTGGACAGGGCCCGGTGGAGAGACCCAGTACTTC
>TRBV20-1|TRBJ2-1|.|few
CSARESRRAYNEQFF
TGCAGTGCCCGTGAGAGTAGGAGGGCCTACAATGAGCAGTTCTTC
>TRBV19|TRBJ2-7|.|.
CASSLSGTRSYEQYF
TGTGCCAGTAGTCTCTCCGGGACAAGATCCTACGAGCAGTACTTC
>TRBV6-5|TRBJ2-1|TRBD1|few
CASSYSRTGTGDHRYNEQFF
TGTGCCAGCAGTTACTCCCGGACCGGGACAGGGGACCACAGGTACAATGAGCAGTTCTTC
>TRBV7-9|TRBJ2-3|.|.
CASSLDRVEDTQYF
TGTGCCAGCAGCTTAGACAGGGTTGAAGATACGCAGTATTTT
>TRBV2|TRBJ2-3|TRBD1|.
CASSAQGVTDTQYF
TGTGCCAGCAGCGCACAGGGGGTTACAGATACGCAGTATTTT
>TRBV7-2|TRBJ1-4|TRBD1|.
CASGYQQGQINEKLFF
TGTGCCAGCGGATATCAACAGGGACAGATCAATGAAAAACTGTTTTTT
>TRBV3-1|TRBJ2-1|.|.
CASSQDFAVYNEQFF
TGTGCCAGCAGCCAAGATTTCGCCGTCTACAATGAGCAGTTCTTC
>TRBV20-1|TRBJ2-1|TRBD1|.
CSARGDRGRSFEQFF
TGCAGTGCTAGAGGGGACAGGGGCCGGTCTTTCGAGCAGTTCTTC
>TRBV27|TRBJ2-1|.|few
CASSLELGHRLAGNEQFF
TGTGCCAGCAGTTTGGAACTTGGCCATAGGCTGGCCGGCAATGAGCAGTTCTTC
>TRBV5-1|TRBJ1-6|TRBD1|.
CASSLVSGQGIGSPLHF
TGCGCCAGCAGCTTGGTCTCGGGACAGGGAATTGGTTCACCCCTCCACTTT
>TRBV7-9|TRBJ2-3|TRBD1|.
CASSLFLRPGQGRQTQYF
TGTGCCAGCAGCTTATTTTTGAGACCAGGACAGGGGAGACAAACGCAGTATTTT
>TRBV20-1|TRBJ2-7|.|.
CSAPRPEFTYEQYF
TGCAGTGCACCAAGACCAGAATTTACCTACGAGCAGTACTTC
>TRBV7-9|TRBJ2-5|TRBD1|few
CASSLVRGRMETQYF
TGTGCCAGCAGCTTAGTCAGGGGGCGCATGGAGACCCAGTACTTC
>TRBV12-3/TRBV12-4|TRBJ1-2|.|many
CASSFDGRRGYTF
TGTGCCAGCAGTTTCGACGGCCGCCGGGGCTACACCTTC
>TRBV11-2|TRBJ1-1|.|many
CASSLSMGGTEAFF
TGTGCCAGCAGCTTATCGATGGGGGGTACTGAAGCTTTCTTT
>TRBV27|TRBJ1-3|.|once
CASQRTASSGDTIYF
TGTGCCAGCCAAAGGACAGCCAGCTCTGGAGACACCATATATTTT
>TRBV5-1|TRBJ1-1|TRBD1|many
CASSFTGTANTEAFF
TGCGCCAGCAGCTTTACCGGGACAGCGAACACTGAAGCTTTCTTT
>TRBV29-1|TRBJ2-1|.|.
CSVVAGNSYNEQFF
TGCAGCGTTGTGGCTGGGAACTCCTACAATGAGCAGTTCTTC
>TRBV12-3/TRBV12-4|TRBJ2-2|.|many
CASRGLGKWGELFF
TGTGCCAGCAGAGGACTTGGGAAGTGGGGGGAGCTGTTTTTT
>TRBV3-1|TRBJ2-7|TRBD2|many
CASSPPGLAGGEQYF
TGTGCCAGCAGCCCCCCGGGACTAGCGGGAGGCGAGCAGTACTTC
>TRBV7-2|TRBJ2-6|.|many
CASMRKAYSGANVLTF
TGTGCCAGCATGCGTAAGGCGTACTCTGGGGCCAACGTCCTGACTTTC
>TRBV27|TRBJ1-1|.|.
CASSKAGAFTEAFF
TGTGCCAGCAGTAAAGCGGGGGCGTTCACTGAAGCTTTCTTT
>TRBV28|TRBJ2-7|TRBD1|many
CASGLTGVGEQYF
TGTGCCAGCGGATTGACAGGGGTGGGCGAGCAGTACTTC
>TRBV6-1|TRBJ2-2|.|many
CASKASYTGELFF
TGTGCCAGCAAGGCCTCATACACCGGGGAGCTGTTTTTT
>TRBV7-9|TRBJ2-3|.|.
CASSFYWSTDTQYF
TGTGCCAGCAGCTTTTATTGGAGCACAGATACGCAGTATTTT
>TRBV6-2/TRBV6-3|TRBJ2-7|TRBD1|many
CASSDGQGHEQYF
TGTGCCAGCAGTGACGGACAGGGCCACGAGCAGTACTTC
>TRBV19|TRBJ1-5|.|.
CASQGQLSNQPQHF
TGTGCCAGCCAAGGACAGCTTAGCAATCAGCCCCAGCATTTT
>TRBV5-1|TRBJ1-1|.|.
CASRDGGRSEAFF
TGCGCCAGCAGAGACGGAGGCAGGTCTGAAGCTTTCTTT
>TRBV7-9|TRBJ1-1|TRBD1|few
CASSQTLIRTGVNTEAFF
TGTGCCAGCAGCCAGACGCTAATACGGACAGGGGTGAACACTGAAGCTTTCTTT
>TRBV6-1|TRBJ2-5|.|.
CASSQYFQRMEETQYF
TGTGCCAGCAGTCAATATTTCCAGCGGATGGAAGAGACCCAGTACTTC
>TRBV12-3/TRBV12-4|TRBJ2-6|TRBD1|.
CASKGGQGPSGANVLTF
TGTGCCAGCAAGGGGGGACAGGGCCCCTCTGGGGCCAACGTCCTGACTTTC
>TRBV6-1|TRBJ1-2|TRBD1|many
CASSEGQGGYTF
TGTGCCAGCAGTGAGGGACAGGGTGGCTACACCTTC
>TRBV12-3/TRBV12-4|TRBJ1-1|.|many
CASRRQANTEAFF
TGTGCCAGCCGGCGACAAGCCAACACTGAAGCTTTCTTT
>TRBV20-1|TRBJ2-5|TRBD2|many
CSASGRPRETQYF
TGCAGTGCCAGCGGGAGGCCCAGGGAGACCCAGTACTTC
>TRBV6-5|TRBJ2-7|TRBD1|many
CASSYSQGVKTYEQYF
TGTGCCAGCAGTTACTCTCAGGGGGTGAAAACCTACGAGCAGTACTTC
>TRBV5-1|TRBJ1-1|TRBD1|.
CASSLRGPGLILNTEAFF
TGCGCCAGCAGCTTGAGGGGGCCGGGACTAATTTTGAACACTGAAGCTTTCTTT
>TRBV9|TRBJ2-5|TRBD2|few
CASSVGALAIKETQYF
TGTGCCAGCAGCGTAGGGGCACTAGCGATCAAGGAGACCCAGTACTTC
>TRBV12-3/TRBV12-4|TRBJ2-1|TRBD2|.
CASSSQTSGRVNEQFF
TGTGCCAGCAGTTCCCAGACTAGCGGGAGGGTGAATGAGCAGTTCTTC
>TRBV24-1|TRBJ2-2|.|.
CATSDSRDTGELFF
TGTGCCACCAGTGACAGCCGGGACACCGGGGAGCTGTTTTTT
>TRBV29-1|TRBJ1-1|.|many
CSVEDHTEAFF
TGCAGCGTTGAAGATCACACTGAAGCTTTCTTT
>TRBV20-1|TRBJ2-7|TRBD1|few
CSARAGTGFGSSYEQYF
TGCAGTGCTAGAGCCGGGACAGGGTTTGGAAGCTCCTACGAGCAGTACTTC
>TRBV7-3|TRBJ1-2|.|.
CASSTGQNYGYTF
TGTGCCAGCAGCACCGGACAGAATTATGGCTACACCTTC
>TRBV18|TRBJ1-1|.|.
CASSRPNTEAFF
TGTGCCAGCTCACGTCCTAACACTGAAGCTTTCTTT
>TRBV28|TRBJ1-1|.|many
CASSSLIKNTEAFF
TGTGCCAGCAGTTCACTCATAAAGAACACTGAAGCTTTCTTT